These 12 T cell receptor beta chains were sequenced from one sample in a study of shared clonotypes between healthy human individuals. Profiling relied on immunoSEQ multiplex PCR, and the TCRdb table lists in-frame clones only, not all of them. Of some 1.4 million clones listed, 95% to 97% are singletons. Sequencing was carried out using naive CD4+ T cells sorted from blood. Subset defined: CD45RA+ positively selected. The source is a young man in good health.

This chain uses TRBV7-8 with TRBJ1-1; the D gene is possibly TRBD1 (5 bases). CDR1 is SGHVS and CDR2 is FQNEAQ in the germline V gene. The ends were cut back, 1 base at V and 5 bases at J, with 11 bases in the middle. The CDR3 loop spans 14 amino acids. This CDR3 reads CASSLGGRPTEAFF. The CDR3 coding sequence is TGTGCCAGCAGCTTAGGGGGACGGCCGACTGAAGCTTTCTTT.

The genes are TRBV29-1 and TRBJ2-1; no firm D call. With 8 bases removed from V and 0 bases from J, the gap between germline ends came to 11 bases. CDR1 is SQVTM and CDR2 is ANQGSEA in the germline V gene. The CDR3 sequence is 13 residues long. CDR3 in amino acids: CSLSPDSYNEQFF. The CDR3 nucleotides are TGCAGCCTGTCCCCGGACTCCTACAATGAGCAGTTCTTC.

V is TRBV5-1 and J is TRBJ2-3, with TRBD2 identical over 9 bases. This CDR3 has 16 amino acids. V dropped 1 base and J dropped 6; count of bases not matched to a gene: 9. Germline CDR1 reads SGHRS; CDR2 reads YFSETQ. CDR3 sequence reads: CASSLPRTSASDTQYF. CDR3 bases: TGCGCCAGCAGCTTGCCCCGGACTAGCGCGTCGGATACGCAGTATTTT. The variable domain in full, with the rest retrieved from reference TRBV5-1 and TRBJ2-3, is KAGVTQTPRYLIKTRGQQVTLSCSPISGHRSVSWYQQTPGQGLQFLFEYFSETQRNKGNFPGRFSGRQFSNSRSEMNVSTLELGDSALYLCASSLPRTSASDTQYFGPGTRLTVL.

The V and J genes are TRBV7-2 and TRBJ2-7; D is ambiguous. This CDR3 comprises 18 residues. V lost 2 bases and J 5 bases, leaving 25 bases between the germline ends. Germline V gene sequence: CDR1 SGHTA, CDR2 FQGNSA. The CDR3, as DNA: TGTGCCAGCAGCTTAAAGTCATTCCGAGGAAGTCGACCTGACGAGCAGTACTTC. Translation gives CASSLKSFRGSRPDEQYF. Full variable domain (rest looked up from reference TRBV7-2 and TRBJ2-7): GAGVSQSPSNKVTEKGKDVELRCDPISGHTALYWYRQSLGQGLEFLIYFQGNSAPDKSGLPSDRFSAERTGGSVSTLTIQRTQQEDSAVYLCASSLKSFRGSRPDEQYFGPGTRLTVT.

The chain combines TRBV2 with TRBJ1-5; weak D call: TRBD1 (5 bases). The CDR3 length is 10 residues. Germline CDR1 and CDR2: SNHLY and FYNNEI. The V end was cut by 4 bases, the J end by 11 bases, with 6 bases between. CDR3 DNA sequence: TGTGCCAGCAGTGGGGGCACCCAGCATTTT. This codes for CASSGGTQHF.

This chain uses TRBV28 with TRBJ2-3; maybe TRBD2 (5 bases). CDR1 is MDHEN and CDR2 is SYDVKM in the germline V gene. This CDR3 comprises 17 residues. The germline V and J ends were trimmed by 7 bases and 0 bases, with 20 bases remaining between them. The CDR3 DNA reads TGTGCCAGCACCACCTCCCTCGGGAAGGATAGCACAGATACGCAGTATTTT. Amino acids: CASTTSLGKDSTDTQYF. Complete variable domain (other parts from reference TRBV28 and TRBJ2-3): DVKVTQSSRYLVKRTGEKVFLECVQDMDHENMFWYRQDPGLGLRLIYFSYDVKMKEKGDIPEGYSVSREKKERFSLILESASTNQTSMYLCASTTSLGKDSTDTQYFGPGTRLTVL.

The chain is built from TRBV18 and TRBJ2-5, with a possible D match to TRBD1 (6 bases). Between the trimmed V and J ends, which lost 4 bases and 4 bases, there was a span of 13 bases. The V gene's germline CDR1 is KGHSH and CDR2 LQKENI. The CDR3 contains 14 residues. CDR3 region: CASSLQQGGETQYF. The CDR3 DNA sequence: TGTGCCAGCTCACTTCAACAGGGTGGAGAGACCCAGTACTTC.

This chain joins TRBV9 and TRBJ2-2, with TRBD2 matching 9 bases. CDR3 length: 16 amino acids. J was trimmed by 5 bases and V by 4 bases; bases with no gene match: 9. CDR1 is SGDLS and CDR2 is YYNGEE in the germline V gene. Here the CDR3 DNA reads TGTGCCAGCAGCCCCCGAGCGGGAGGAATAACCGGGGAGCTGTTTTTT. Translating it yields CASSPRAGGITGELFF.

The V and J genes are TRBV5-6 and TRBJ2-1; 8 bases are shared with TRBD2. The germline CDR1 and CDR2 sequences are SGHDT and YYEEEE. The V segment lost 1 base and the J segment 7 bases; nucleotides outside the gene matches: 7. CDR3 size: 15 residues. The CDR3 region has the DNA TGTGCCAGCAGCTTGTGGAGCGGGAGCTCGAATGAGCAGTTCTTC. Protein: CASSLWSGSSNEQFF.

This clone has a single count. Other nucleotide sequences in the sample specify the same CDR3. The V gene is TRBV28, the J gene TRBJ2-5, with D perhaps TRBD1 (5 bases). With 6 bases removed from V and 2 bases from J, the gap between germline ends came to 7 bases. CDR1 and CDR2 (germline): MDHEN, SYDVKM. CDR3 length: 12 amino acids. The CDR3 sequence is CASRGRQETQYF. The CDR3 DNA sequence: TGTGCCAGCAGGGGGCGACAAGAGACCCAGTACTTC. Supplemented by reference TRBV28 and TRBJ2-5, the full variable domain reads DVKVTQSSRYLVKRTGEKVFLECVQDMDHENMFWYRQDPGLGLRLIYFSYDVKMKEKGDIPEGYSVSREKKERFSLILESASTNQTSMYLCASRGRQETQYFGPGTRLLVL.

The rearrangement uses TRBV12-5 and TRBJ2-7; 9 bases map to TRBD2. The length of the CDR3 is 20 residues. CDR1 and CDR2 from the germline V gene are LGHNT and FRNRAP. With V trimmed by 2 bases and J by 2 bases, 19 bases remained unmatched. CDR3 nucleotides: TGTGCTAGTGGTTTGTCACCTCTAGCGGGGATTACTCCGGGGACCTACGAGCAGTACTTC. As protein: CASGLSPLAGITPGTYEQYF.

The J gene is TRBJ2-1, the V gene TRBV7-3; no clear D. CDR1 is SGHTA, CDR2 FQGTGA, per germline. V lost 4 bases to trimming and J lost 10 bases, with 8 bases between them. The CDR3 has 11 amino acids. The CDR3 is CASSSGLEQFF. In nucleotides, the CDR3 is TGTGCCAGCAGCTCAGGCTTGGAGCAGTTCTTC.